The rows below give T cell receptor beta chains drawn from one sample of a study of blood T cell repertoires in COVID-19. Generated by immunoSEQ multiplex PCR, the TCRdb table keeps only in-frame clones and is missing some. The sample consists of 150,000 to 200,000 clones, 70% to 90% of them appearing once. The source material was PBMCs or T cells enriched from blood (not recorded which). These receptors came from a man aged 35 to 55 who had recovered from COVID-19. Both conserved end residues are part of each CDR3. Size is stated for part of the rows, as once, few or many counts, or as a class when the clone is expanded.

V gene	clone size	CDR3 protein
TRBV18	NA	CASSPIPAGVGTEAFF
TRBV5-8	NA	CASSWAHRASATGELFF
TRBV7-9	NA	CASSLATSGYQETQYF
TRBV3-1/TRBV3-2	NA	CASSLDSSIEQFF
TRBV2	NA	CASCLGGADEQFF
TRBV4-2	NA	CASSHHRGRAGELFF
TRBV7-8	few	CASSLVGQSDSPLHF
TRBV30	NA	CAWSQTGTGVYGYTF
TRBV7-9	NA	CASSFDSEALHF
TRBV30	few	CAWTQAVAGVNTDTQYF
TRBV20-1	NA	CSASFQGRLETQYF
TRBV5-8	once	CASSLSGAGTQYF
TRBV5-1	NA	CASRAGTTYEQYF
TRBV3-1/TRBV3-2	NA	CASSQDRRGGLNEQFF
TRBV6-5	NA	CASSPGLVETQYF
TRBV18	NA	CASSPMGPGSHTEAFF
TRBV19	NA	CASSTAGQGNYGYTF
TRBV28	NA	CASSLSGTGAYSNQPQHF
TRBV10-3	NA	CAIGGTGTYGYTF
TRBV25-1	NA	CASIDTGGVNGYTF
TRBV19	NA	CASSTASGGANTGELFF
TRBV7-9	NA	CASSLSQGSDGYTF
TRBV30	NA	CALSGGGETQYF
TRBV7-3	NA	CASSQGLAGDTQYF
TRBV7-9	NA	CASSRDLNTEAFF
TRBV3-1/TRBV3-2	NA	CASSQQAGPWETQYF
TRBV10-1	NA	CASRAPGGEAFF